The source of this TCR beta chain is a study of blood T cell repertoires in COVID-19. In the study overall: Samples came from the United States, Italy and Spain, spanning acute and convalescent COVID-19.

Sequenced by immunoSEQ multiplex PCR; TCRdb stores in-frame clones only, minus some. The sample records some 390,000 clones, about 90% being singletons. This clone came up once. Each participant's cohort was designated according to participant-reported clinical history. Recovered status applied to Cohort 3 donors who had two consecutive negative PCRs. It also applied to those with clearance or with symptom resolution. Germline V gene sequence: CDR1 KGHSH, CDR2 LQKENI. The V end lost 4 bases, the J end lost 8 bases, and 12 bases lay between the germline ends. The length of the CDR3 is 13 residues. This chain uses TRBV18 with TRBJ2-1, with a tentative D call TRBD1 (6 bases). This TCR was recovered from a woman aged 25-40 years who had recovered from COVID-19. Sequencing used PBMCs or T cells enriched from blood (not recorded which). The CDR3 protein is CASSQSGTYEQFF. The CDR3 DNA reads TGTGCCAGCTCACAATCCGGGACATATGAGCAGTTCTTC.